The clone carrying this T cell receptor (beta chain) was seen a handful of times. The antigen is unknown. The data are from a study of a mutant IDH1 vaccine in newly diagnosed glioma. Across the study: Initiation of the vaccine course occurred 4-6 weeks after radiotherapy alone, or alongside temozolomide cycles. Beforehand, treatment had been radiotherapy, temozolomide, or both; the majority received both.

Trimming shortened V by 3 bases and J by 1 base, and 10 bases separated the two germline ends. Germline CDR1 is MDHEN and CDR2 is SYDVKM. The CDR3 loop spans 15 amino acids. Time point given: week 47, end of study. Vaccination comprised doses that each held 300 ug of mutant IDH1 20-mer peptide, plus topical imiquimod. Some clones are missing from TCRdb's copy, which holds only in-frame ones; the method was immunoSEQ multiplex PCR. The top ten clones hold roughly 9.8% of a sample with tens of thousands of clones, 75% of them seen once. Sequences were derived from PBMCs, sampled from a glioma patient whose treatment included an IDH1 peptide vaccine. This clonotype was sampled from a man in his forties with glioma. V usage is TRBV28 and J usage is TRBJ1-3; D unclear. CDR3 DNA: TGTGCCAGCAGTTTCGCCGGAGAGTCTGGAAACACCATATATTTT. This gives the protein CASSFAGESGNTIYF.